The clone carrying this TCR beta chain appeared many times. Its antigen is not identified. Unique molecular identifiers were incorporated into the prepared TCRbeta library. In TCRdb, the PCR reads were re-called with MiXCR into one record per CDR3 protein. This table has about 830,000 distinct CDR3 sequences, about 16% appearing once. Trimming removed 9 bases at V and 5 bases at J, with 15 bases between. The CDR3 is made up of 14 amino acids. Germline V gives CDR1 SGHRS, CDR2 YFSETQ. This sample was taken from a study of T-cell reconstitution after alpha-beta-depleted transplantation in children. Study-wide results and limits: T-cell numbers and diversity, one year after transplant, stemmed largely from T cells that were newly produced. Alpha-beta T cells present about two months after transplant were reported to originate from several hundred expanded graft clones. The origin of high day-60 TCRbeta diversity in some patients lay in surviving recipient T cells and thymic progenitors.

The chain has TRBV5-1 and TRBJ1-6; D perhaps matches TRBD1 (5 bases). Material: PBMCs, mostly from graft donor cells, obtained 360 days after TCRalphabeta/CD19-depleted stem cell transplant. The receptor comes from a male patient younger than 18 who had a stem cell transplant for acute lymphoblastic leukemia, so the T cells may come from the graft donor. The CDR3 sequence: CAKVGAKDNSPLHF. The CDR3 coding sequence is TGCGCCAAGGTAGGGGCCAAGGATAATTCACCCCTCCACTTT.